Listed below are T cell receptor beta chains from one sample, sequenced in a study of OX40 agonist ivuxolimab in advanced cancers. Only in-frame clones appear in the TCRdb table, and some are missing; sequencing was by immunoSEQ multiplex PCR. The sample lists 91,000 or so clones, just over 85% seen once, with approximately 1.9% in the top ten. Sample: CD4+ or CD8+ T cells sorted from blood, taken in a trial of the OX40 agonist ivuxolimab. The receptors shown here come from an adult with an advanced solid tumor such as melanoma, head and neck, liver or kidney cancer. Each CDR3 is given with its conserved first and last residue. Each record gives: clone size, J gene, D gene, V gene, CDR3 DNA, CDR3 protein. D genes are given only for firm matches. The size field is filled for only some rows; it gives once, few, many or a size class.

.	TRBJ2-2	.	TRBV6-5	TGTGCCAGCAGTTACTTTGCGGAGCAGAACACCGGGGAGCTGTTTTTT	CASSYFAEQNTGELFF
.	TRBJ2-3	.	TRBV7-9	TGTGCCAGCAGCTCCAACACAGATACGCAGTATTTT	CASSSNTDTQYF
.	TRBJ1-2	.	TRBV6-6	TGTGCCAGCAGTTACGAGGGGGGAAGAGGCTACACCTTC	CASSYEGGRGYTF
.	TRBJ1-3	.	TRBV6-6	TGTGCCAGCAGTGCAGATGGCTCTGGAAACACCATATATTTT	CASSADGSGNTIYF
.	TRBJ2-5	.	TRBV6-4	TGTGCCAGCGACACCTGGACAGAACAAGAGACCCAGTACTTC	CASDTWTEQETQYF
.	TRBJ2-1	.	TRBV2	TGTGCCAGCAGTGAATTCGGCAGGGGGCAGTTCTTC	CASSEFGRGQFF
.	TRBJ1-2	.	TRBV10-3	TGTGCCATCAGAGGGGATAACTATGGCTACACCTTC	CAIRGDNYGYTF
.	TRBJ2-3	.	TRBV4-1	TGCGCCAGCAGCCAAGATTTGGGAGATACGCAGTATTTT	CASSQDLGDTQYF
.	TRBJ2-4	.	TRBV7-9	TGTGCCAGCAGCTTAGAGGACCCCCCCATTCAGTACTTC	CASSLEDPPIQYF
few	TRBJ2-7	TRBD1	TRBV5-8	TGTGCCAGCAGCTGGGGACAGGGGACCTACGAGCAGTACTTC	CASSWGQGTYEQYF
.	TRBJ1-1	.	TRBV11-2	TGTGCCAGCAGCTTCGGAGCAGGGCAGGATGAAGCTTTCTTT	CASSFGAGQDEAFF
.	TRBJ2-5	.	TRBV27	TGTGCCAGCAGTTTGGGGTCTCGGGGGCAGGAGACCCAGTACTTC	CASSLGSRGQETQYF
once	TRBJ2-1	.	TRBV5-1	TGCGCCAGCAGCTTAACGGGAGCGGATGAGCAGTTCTTC	CASSLTGADEQFF
.	TRBJ2-5	TRBD1	TRBV5-8	TGTGCCAGCAGCTCACCGGGACAGCAAGAGACCCAGTACTTC	CASSSPGQQETQYF
.	TRBJ2-2	TRBD2	TRBV7-2	TGTGCCAGCAGCTTTTCTAGCGGGAGGGCCGGTACCGGGGAGCTGTTTTTT	CASSFSSGRAGTGELFF
.	TRBJ2-6	TRBD1	TRBV11-2	TGTGCCAGCAGCCTGGGACAGTACTCTGGGGCCAACGTCCTGACTTTC	CASSLGQYSGANVLTF
.	TRBJ2-1	TRBD2	TRBV5-1	TGCGCCAGCAGCGGTACGAGCGGGAGGCATGAGCAGTTCTTC	CASSGTSGRHEQFF
.	TRBJ2-3	TRBD2	TRBV7-8	TGTGCCAGCAGCCAACTAGTAGCGGGAGGGAGCACAGATACGCAGTATTTT	CASSQLVAGGSTDTQYF
once	TRBJ1-5	TRBD1	TRBV30	TGTGCCTGGAGTGGGGACAGTGAGCCATGGCCCCAGCATTTT	CAWSGDSEPWPQHF
few	TRBJ1-1	.	TRBV11-2	TGTGCCAGCAGCTTAGTGGTTGGGGGCCCTGAAGCTTTCTTT	CASSLVVGGPEAFF
once	TRBJ2-7	TRBD2	TRBV6-5	TGTGCCAGCACCCAATACGGGACTAGCGACTACGAGCAGTACTTC	CASTQYGTSDYEQYF
.	TRBJ2-7	.	TRBV4-1	TGCGCCAGCAGTTCTCGGACAGTTTCGGCCTACGAGCAGTACTTC	CASSSRTVSAYEQYF
.	TRBJ2-1	.	TRBV11-2	TGTGCCAGCAGCCCGAGGACGGAGTTGACGTTCTTC	CASSPRTELTFF
.	TRBJ2-3	.	TRBV27	TGTGCCAGCAGTTTTAACTCTCCTAGCACAGATACGCAGTATTTT	CASSFNSPSTDTQYF
.	TRBJ2-2	TRBD2	TRBV7-2	TGTGCCAGCAGCTTATATAGCGGGGGGACCGGGGAGCTGTTTTTT	CASSLYSGGTGELFF
few	TRBJ1-5	TRBD1	TRBV16	TGTGCCAGCAGCCCGACAGGGGGCGGACGTCAGCCCCAGCATTTT	CASSPTGGGRQPQHF
.	TRBJ2-7	.	TRBV27	TGTGCCAGCAGTTTAAACCGCCGCTACGAGCAGTACTTC	CASSLNRRYEQYF
.	TRBJ1-3	.	TRBV7-2	TGTGCCAGCAGCCCAAGGACAGCCGGGTCTGGAAACACCATATATTTT	CASSPRTAGSGNTIYF
.	TRBJ2-7	TRBD2	TRBV5-4	TGTGCCAGCAGCTTGGATTTGGCGGGAGGTAACGAGCAGTACTTC	CASSLDLAGGNEQYF
.	TRBJ2-2	TRBD1	TRBV29-1	TGCAGCGCCCAGTTGGGACAGGGTAACACCGGGGAGCTGTTTTTT	CSAQLGQGNTGELFF
once	TRBJ2-1	TRBD2	TRBV11-2	TGTGCCAGCAGCTCCACCGGGACTAGCGGACTTCGGTCTTTCTTC	CASSSTGTSGLRSFF
.	TRBJ2-2	.	TRBV2	TGTGCCAGCAGTTTCAGCCCCAACACCGGGGAGCTGTTTTTT	CASSFSPNTGELFF
.	TRBJ2-5	.	TRBV28	TGTGCCAGCAGTTTAACTAGCCCCCGGACCCAGTACTTC	CASSLTSPRTQYF
.	TRBJ1-2	.	TRBV19	TGTGCCAGTAGCGCAGGATGGCGTGGCTACACCTTC	CASSAGWRGYTF
.	TRBJ2-1	TRBD2	TRBV5-1	TGCGCCAGCAGCCAGGGACTAGCCAATGAGCAGTTCTTC	CASSQGLANEQFF